The 31 T cell receptor beta chains below come from one sample, sequenced in a study of CDR3 diversity in severe acne. MiXCR, run by TCRdb on the PCR reads, gives a single entry per CDR3 protein. The sample includes roughly 79,000 distinct CDR3 sequences, about 49% of them seen just once. Sequenced material: blood. Source of these receptors: a male donor with severe acne vulgaris.

V and J are TRBV20-1 and TRBJ2-7, with D perhaps TRBD2 (6 bases). This CDR3 spans 12 amino acids. CDR1 is DFQATT and CDR2 is SNEGSKA in the germline V gene (reference sequence). V gave up 6 bases and J gave up 4 bases, with 13 bases separating them. The CDR3 DNA sequence: TGCAGTGCAAGTTCCGGGAGTTACGAGCAGTACTTC. It codes for CSASSGSYEQYF.

In its sample, this clonotype was seen many times. The chain is built from TRBV11-2 and TRBJ2-5; D remains ambiguous. Germline CDR1 SGHAT, CDR2 FQNNGV. The CDR3 is made up of 18 amino acids. The V and J ends lost 2 bases and 3 bases respectively, with 22 bases between them. In DNA form, the CDR3 reads TGTGCCAGCAGCTTATCCGCGTCCAGTCCGGTATCTAAAGAGACCCAGTACTTC. As protein: CASSLSASSPVSKETQYF. Using reference TRBV11-2 and TRBJ2-5 for the parts outside the CDR3, the full variable domain is EAGVAQSPRYKIIEKRQSVAFWCNPISGHATLYWYQQILGQGPKLLIQFQNNGVVDDSQLPKDRFSAERLKGVDSTLKIQPAKLEDSAVYLCASSLSASSPVSKETQYFGPGTRLLVL.

This clonotype was observed a single time. This chain links TRBV4-2 with TRBJ2-7; 13 positions match TRBD2. After removal of 4 bases from V and 3 bases from J, the junction contained 9 bases not matched to a gene. The germline V gene encodes CDR1 LGHNA and CDR2 YNFKEQ. There are 17 residues in the CDR3. The chain's CDR3 is CASSPPTSGGPFYEQYF. The CDR3 coding sequence is TGTGCCAGCAGCCCCCCGACTAGCGGGGGGCCGTTCTACGAGCAGTACTTC.

There are many counts of this clonotype. The chain recombines TRBV12-3 or TRBV12-4 with TRBJ2-3; D might be TRBD1 or TRBD2, each matching 6 bases. The V end lost 7 bases, the J end lost 2 bases, and 16 bases lay between the germline ends. The CDR3 spans 15 residues. The CDR3 sequence: CASTLATGITDTQYF. The CDR3 nucleotides are TGTGCCAGCACCCTAGCGACAGGTATCACAGATACGCAGTATTTT.

Worth noting for this clonotype: Because it lacks the conserved phenylalanine or tryptophan at the end, this CDR3 is likely a read error. No DNA is shown, since the ends of the CDR3 on it are uncertain; the CDR3 is the one TCRdb lists. The rearrangement links TRBV20-1 to TRBJ2-7; the table's D call of TRBD1 was not tested on the DNA. The germline V gene has CDR1 DFQATT and CDR2 SNEGSKA (reference sequence). Termini included, the CDR3 measures 13 amino acids. The CDR3 loop reads CSAWDREGYEQHL.

The chain employs TRBV7-2 and TRBJ2-1, with 7 bases that match TRBD1. The DNA end is more similar to TRBJ2-3, so the J call may be wrong. Germline values: CDR1 SGHTA, CDR2 FQGNSA. CDR3 length: 13 residues. The DNA for the CDR3 is TGTGCCAACGACAGGGCGTCCTACAATGAGCAGTATTTT. It is translated as CANDRASYNEQYF.

In this sample, this clonotype turned up many times. The chain uses TRBV6-4 and TRBJ2-3, with a weak D call TRBD2 (5 bases). Trimming stripped 4 bases from V and 0 bases from J, with 5 bases between. Germline CDR1 MRHNA, CDR2 SNTAGT. The CDR3 has 13 amino acids. The CDR3 nucleotides read TGTGCCAGCAGTGGCGGGAGCACAGATACGCAGTATTTT. Protein sequence: CASSGGSTDTQYF.

The chain combines TRBV7-9 with TRBJ2-1; 14 bases align to TRBD2. The CDR3 spans 20 residues. In germline, CDR1 is SEHNR, CDR2 FQNEAQ (reference sequence). Trimming cost V 0 bases and J 9 bases; bases outside gene matches: 16. Here the CDR3 DNA reads TGTGCCAGCAGCTTAGCTGAGGGACTAGCGGGAGTCGGGGACCGTAGTGAGCAGTTCTTC. This codes for CASSLAEGLAGVGDRSEQFF. The entire variable domain, with the rest obtained from reference TRBV7-9 and TRBJ2-1, is as follows: DTGVSQNPRHKITKRGQNVTFRCDPISEHNRLYWYRQTLGQGPEFLTYFQNEAQLEKSRLLSDRFSAERPKGSFSTLEIQRTEQGDSAMYLCASSLAEGLAGVGDRSEQFFGPGTRLTVL.

This clonotype showed up just a few times. The V and J genes are TRBV19 and TRBJ1-5; 10 nucleotides align to TRBD1. CDR1 and CDR2 (germline): LNHDA, SQIVND (reference sequence). CDR3 length: 16 residues. The junction had 8 bases not matched to a gene; V was cut back by 5 bases and J by 4 bases. The CDR3 sequence is CASSATGQGRNQPQHF. CDR3 nucleotides: TGTGCCAGTAGTGCCACGGGACAGGGGAGGAATCAGCCCCAGCATTTT.

This clonotype was detected ten times or more. The J gene is TRBJ2-1, the V gene TRBV7-3, with D hard to call. The CDR3 runs 15 residues. Germline V gene lookup returns CDR1 SGHTA and CDR2 FQGTGA. Deletions cut 2 bases from V and 3 bases from J, with 11 bases between. This CDR3 is CASSLGPQRYNEQFF. CDR3 sequence (DNA): TGTGCCAGCAGCTTAGGCCCGCAGCGCTACAATGAGCAGTTCTTC.

This clonotype has a handful of counts. The DNA of the CDR3 is TGTGCCAGCGGACTGTACCAAGAGACCCAGTACTTC. Encoded protein: CASGLYQETQYF. This rearrangement joins TRBV7-9 to TRBJ2-5; possible D gene TRBD2, 5 bases. V was trimmed by 8 bases and J by 0 bases, leaving 7 bases between them. The CDR3 has 12 amino acids. Germline V gene lookup returns CDR1 SEHNR and CDR2 FQNEAQ (reference sequence).

In this sample, this clonotype turned up many times. This chain uses TRBV7-8 with TRBJ2-5; D call uncertain. From germline, CDR1 is SGHVS and CDR2 FQNEAQ. Trimming removed 4 bases from V and 4 bases from J, with 13 bases in between. This CDR3 contains 14 residues. In nucleotides, the CDR3 is TGTGCCAGCAGCTCCCTAGGATTAGGAGAGACCCAGTACTTC. Its translation: CASSSLGLGETQYF.

V usage is TRBV4-1 and J usage is TRBJ2-7, with 7 bases matching TRBD2. Judging by the DNA end, TRBJ2-5 fits better; the J call may be wrong. Germline lookup yields CDR1 MGHRA and CDR2 YSYEKL. CDR3 size: 16 residues. The CDR3: CASSQDRASGKETQYF. The DNA for the CDR3 is TGCGCCAGCAGCCAAGATAGGGCTAGCGGTAAGGAGACCCAGTACTTC.

This clonotype was detected a few times. CDR3 nucleotides: TGTGCCAGCAGTCTCTACGGTGGGAGTTCGAGGGAGACCCAGTACTTC. Residues: CASSLYGGSSRETQYF. The chain employs TRBV28 and TRBJ2-5; possibly TRBD2 for D (5 bases). In germline, CDR1 is MDHEN, CDR2 SYDVKM. V lost 5 bases and J 5 bases, leaving 21 bases between the germline ends. This CDR3 contains 16 residues.

As regards this clonotype: This could be a read error, since a much larger clone is one nucleotide away. The rearrangement links TRBV7-3 to TRBJ2-1; no firm D call. The V gene lost 1 base and the J gene lost 11 bases, with 12 bases spanning the gap. Germline loops: CDR1 SGHTA, CDR2 FQGTGA. This CDR3 contains 13 residues. CDR3 coding DNA: TGTGCCAGCAGCTTAAGACACTTAAATCAGCAGTTCTTC. Its protein is CASSLRHLNQQFF. Looking up the rest from reference TRBV7-3 and TRBJ2-1 gives the full variable domain: GAGVSQTPSNKVTEKGKYVELRCDPISGHTALYWYRQSLGQGPEFLIYFQGTGAADDSGLPNDRFFAVRPEGSVSTLKIQRTERGDSAVYLCASSLRHLNQQFFGPGTRLTVL.

For this clonotype: Just one base apart from a much larger clone, this may be a read error. The chain is built from TRBV7-6 and TRBJ2-1; 8 bases line up with TRBD2. The CDR3 has 14 amino acids. CDR1 and CDR2 (germline): SGHVS, FNYEAQ. This CDR3 reads CASVAPGGANEQLF. DNA of the CDR3: TGTGCCAGCGTAGCGCCCGGGGGGGCCAATGAGCAGCTCTTC.

Many counts were recorded for this clonotype. The V and J genes are TRBV11-3 and TRBJ1-1; D uncertain. The CDR3 totals 13 residues. V dropped 0 bases and J dropped 7 bases, with 9 bases sitting between them. The V gene's germline CDR1 is SGHNT and CDR2 YENEEA. The CDR3 is CASSLDSYSEAFF. CDR3 nucleotides: TGTGCCAGCAGCTTAGATTCCTACAGTGAAGCTTTCTTT.

This chain joins TRBV10-1 and TRBJ2-2; the match to TRBD2 covers 7 bases. V gave up 8 bases and J gave up 3 bases; unmatched junction bases: 12. Germline lookup yields CDR1 WNHNN and CDR2 SYGVQD (reference sequence). The CDR3 extends over 16 amino acids. CDR3 DNA: TGCGCCAGCGGTTCATGGGGACTACAAGACACCGGGGAGCTGTTTTTT. Translating gives CASGSWGLQDTGELFF.

This clonotype has more than one count but fewer than ten. The CDR3 loop is CASSDQLGSYEQYF. DNA for the CDR3: TGTGCCAGCAGTGACCAGTTAGGATCCTACGAGCAGTACTTC. The chain uses TRBV6-1 and TRBJ2-7; D gene uncertain. CDR1 and CDR2 from the germline V gene are MNHNS and SASEGT. The CDR3 loop spans 14 amino acids. Trimming took 3 bases from V and 1 from J, leaving 10 bases between them.

The gene calls are TRBV2 and TRBJ1-4, with D maybe TRBD1 (6 bases). Germline V gives CDR1 SNHLY, CDR2 FYNNEI. CDR3 length equals 15 residues. The V and J ends lost 2 bases and 2 bases respectively, with 9 bases between them. The CDR3 nucleotides read TGTGCCAGCAGTGAACTAACAGGGACTAATGAAAAACTGTTTTTT. This encodes CASSELTGTNEKLFF.

This clonotype came up many times. J is TRBJ2-1 and V is TRBV7-9; D is possibly TRBD2 (7 bases). The CDR3 sequence is 15 residues long. Trimming took off 2 bases at V and 5 bases at J, with 13 bases between the two ends. CDR1 SEHNR and CDR2 FQNEAQ come from the germline V gene (reference sequence). CDR3 DNA sequence: TGTGCCAGCAGCTTAAACAGGGAGGGACACAATGAGCAGTTCTTC. The encoded protein is CASSLNREGHNEQFF.

This clonotype appeared a single time. The rearrangement joins TRBV7-9 to TRBJ1-2; a possible D gene is TRBD1 (6 bases). This CDR3 is built from 14 residues. With 1 base removed from V and 3 bases from J, the gap between germline ends came to 9 bases. Per germline, CDR1 SEHNR and CDR2 FQNEAQ (reference sequence). The chain's CDR3 is CASSLEGGDYGYTF. The DNA of the CDR3 is TGTGCCAGCAGCTTAGAGGGGGGCGACTATGGCTACACCTTC.

The V gene is TRBV6-4, the J gene TRBJ2-1; 12 bases line up with TRBD2. After removal of 0 bases from V and 4 bases from J, the junction contained 4 bases not matched to a gene. Germline-derived CDR1 and CDR2 are MRHNA and SNTAGT. The CDR3 contains 17 residues. The CDR3 DNA sequence: TGTGCCAGCAGTGACTCGACTAGCGGGAGTCTATACAATGAGCAGTTCTTC. This sequence encodes CASSDSTSGSLYNEQFF.

This chain uses TRBV7-9 with TRBJ1-2; possible D gene TRBD1, 6 bases. V shed 3 bases and J shed 4 bases, with 12 bases lying between them. The CDR3 totals 14 residues. From germline, CDR1 is SEHNR and CDR2 FQNEAQ (reference sequence). CDR3 bases: TGTGCCAGCAGCTTGGGGGGCGCAGGCTATGGCTACACCTTC. It encodes CASSLGGAGYGYTF.

The rearrangement joins TRBV3-1 to TRBJ2-7; 11 nucleotides match TRBD2. From germline, CDR1 is LGHDT and CDR2 YNNKEL (reference sequence). Trimming removed 5 bases from V and 2 bases from J; junction bases left unmatched: 11. The CDR3 contains 17 residues. For the CDR3, the DNA is TGTGCCAGCAGCGTGGGACTAGCGGACAGGGCCACCTACGAGCAGTACTTC. Translating gives CASSVGLADRATYEQYF.

This chain links TRBV24-1 with TRBJ2-7; TRBD2 aligns across 13 bases. The junction had 6 bases not matched to a gene; V was cut back by 12 bases and J by 5 bases. The CDR3 covers 13 residues. The germline V gene has CDR1 KGHDR and CDR2 SFDVKD. The CDR3 region is CASGLAGDHEQYF. The DNA of the CDR3 is TGTGCCTCTGGACTAGCGGGAGATCACGAGCAGTACTTC.

The chain recombines TRBV10-2 with TRBJ2-1; 7 bases are shared with TRBD2. Germline CDR1 WSHSY, CDR2 SAAADI. The junction had 18 bases not matched to a gene; V was cut back by 0 bases and J by 1 base. This CDR3 is 21 amino acids long. The CDR3 DNA follows: TGCGCCAGCAGTGAGTCAGGGGAAGATAGCGGGCGGGCCGGATCCTACAATGAGCAGTTCTTC. Translating gives CASSESGEDSGRAGSYNEQFF.

On this clonotype: Germline and junction disagree at one end, which may indicate a read error. The V call is TRBV10-3, the J call TRBJ2-7; 11 bases map to TRBD2. CDR3 length: 17 amino acids. Germline lookup yields CDR1 ENHRY and CDR2 SYGVKD. The CDR3 reads CASSLPLAGVSSYEQYF. The CDR3, as DNA: TGTGCCAGCAGTTTACCACTAGCGGGAGTGAGCTCCTACGAGCAGTACTTC.

The table lists this clonotype with many counts. This chain joins TRBV5-1 and TRBJ2-1, with D perhaps TRBD1 (6 bases). The V gene lost 6 bases and the J gene lost 4 bases, with 20 bases spanning the gap. The CDR3 sequence is 16 residues long. Germline CDR1 and CDR2: SGHRS and YFSETQ. The CDR3 region is CASTSSGTTGYNEQFF. CDR3 DNA: TGCGCCAGCACCTCCTCCGGGACAACGGGGTACAATGAGCAGTTCTTC. Drawing the rest from reference TRBV5-1 and TRBJ2-1, the complete variable domain is KAGVTQTPRYLIKTRGQQVTLSCSPISGHRSVSWYQQTPGQGLQFLFEYFSETQRNKGNFPGRFSGRQFSNSRSEMNVSTLELGDSALYLCASTSSGTTGYNEQFFGPGTRLTVL.

This clonotype turned up a few times. The chain uses TRBV11-3 and TRBJ2-1, with TRBD2 as a possible D gene (7 bases). V lost 3 bases to trimming and J lost 9 bases, with 24 bases between them. The CDR3 length is 17 residues. The germline CDR1 and CDR2 sequences are SGHNT and YENEEA. The CDR3 loop is CASSLGGNHTGRSEQFF. CDR3 nucleotide sequence: TGTGCCAGCAGCTTGGGGGGGAATCATACAGGGCGTTCTGAGCAGTTCTTC. The variable domain in full, completed from reference TRBV11-3 and TRBJ2-1, reads EAGVVQSPRYKIIEKKQPVAFWCNPISGHNTLYWYLQNLGQGPELLIRYENEEAVDDSQLPKDRFSAERLKGVDSTLKIQPAELGDSAVYLCASSLGGNHTGRSEQFFGPGTRLTVL.

This clonotype was found many times. CDR3 in amino acids: CASSTAGGDNEQFF. The CDR3 bases are TGCGCCAGCAGCACAGCGGGAGGGGATAATGAGCAGTTCTTC. The chain carries TRBV5-1 and TRBJ2-1; TRBD2 matches at 10 bases. After removal of 4 bases from V and 7 bases from J, the junction contained 5 bases not matched to a gene. The CDR3 is 14 amino acids. Germline CDR1 reads SGHRS; CDR2 reads YFSETQ.